Many counts were recorded for the clone carrying this TCR beta chain. A 10-nucleotide random UMI tagged transcripts in template-switch 5'RACE cDNA synthesis. The output of every sequencing run, over 160 million TCR-beta sequences, came from 15-18 subjects. MiXCR, applied by TCRdb to the 5' RACE reads, yields one record per CDR3 protein. The sample consists of tens of thousands of distinct CDR3 sequences, about 3.5% of them appearing once. The data originate from a study of neurological immune-mediated disorders. Unsorted libraries were generated from 2 million PBMCs held at -80 degrees C. Per germline, CDR1 SGHRS and CDR2 YFSETQ. The ends were cut back, 0 bases at V and 1 base at J, with 4 bases in the middle. The CDR3 sequence is 13 residues long.

What was sequenced was PBMCs. The gene calls are TRBV5-1 and TRBJ1-1; unclear D gene. The TCR comes from a man in his forties with multiple sclerosis. The CDR3 nucleotides read TGCGCCAGCAGCTTGGGGGAGAACACTGAAGCTTTCTTT. This translates into CASSLGENTEAFF.